Shown below are 22 T cell receptor beta chains from a single sample sequenced in a study of CD8+CD57+ T cells in acquired aplastic anemia. TCR beta VDJ and CDR3 profiling used genomic DNA as template. TCRdb reprocessed the reads via MiXCR and lists one record per CDR3 protein. Here the sample spans approximately 170,000 distinct CDR3 sequences, more than 45% being singletons. Patients chosen for sequencing had shown CD8+CD57+ cell expansion by flow cytometry. Sample: sorted CD4+, CD8+, or CD8+CD57+ T cells (not recorded which) from PBMCs. These receptor sequences come from a human donor with aplastic anemia.

The chain employs TRBV10-3 and TRBJ2-7; 8 bases are shared with TRBD1. Germline V gene lookup returns CDR1 ENHRY and CDR2 SYGVKD. V shed 5 bases, J shed 0 bases, and the junction held 9 bases outside the gene matches. The CDR3 runs to 16 residues. CDR3 sequence reads: CAISSGTGSHSYEQYV. CDR3 DNA sequence: TGTGCCATCAGTTCCGGGACAGGTTCCCACTCCTACGAGCAGTACGTC.

This clonotype was counted at least ten times. The rearrangement joins TRBV19 to TRBJ1-2; D is unresolved. CDR1 LNHDA and CDR2 SQIVND come from the germline V gene (reference sequence). Deletions cut 3 bases from V and 8 bases from J, with 10 bases between. The CDR3 loop spans 12 amino acids. The CDR3, as DNA: TGTGCCAGTAGTATGGGTGGGCACGGCTACACCTTC. It yields the protein CASSMGGHGYTF.

Points on this clonotype: Its ends do not fully match the called genes, so a read error is possible. This chain joins TRBV9 and TRBJ2-1; TRBD2 agrees at 7 bases. CDR1 SGDLS and CDR2 YYNGEE come from the germline V gene. The CDR3 contains 14 residues. The CDR3 DNA sequence: TGTGCCGGCAGCTCAAGGACTAGTAACAATGAGCAGTTCTTC. It translates to CAGSSRTSNNEQFF. Drawing the rest from reference TRBV9 and TRBJ2-1, the complete variable domain is DSGVTQTPKHLITATGQRVTLRCSPRSGDLSVYWYQQSLDQGLQFLIQYYNGEERAKGNILERFSAQQFPDLHSELNLSSLELGDSALYFCAGSSRTSNNEQFFGPGTRLTVL.

The rearrangement links TRBV7-2 to TRBJ2-3; unclear D gene. The ends were cut back, 5 bases at V and 3 bases at J, with 9 bases in the middle. The CDR3 covers 13 residues. Germline V gene lookup returns CDR1 SGHTA and CDR2 FQGNSA. Here the CDR3 DNA reads TGTGCCAGCAGCGATGGGAATACAGATACGCAGTATTTT. Residues: CASSDGNTDTQYF.

The CDR3, as DNA: TGTGCCAGCAGCGGACAGGGGGGGGAGACCCAGTACTTC. Protein: CASSGQGGETQYF. The J gene is TRBJ2-5, the V gene TRBV7-2, with 10 bases identical to TRBD1. The length of the CDR3 is 13 residues. Germline V CDR1 and CDR2: SGHTA, FQGNSA. Trimming cost V 5 bases and J 5 bases; bases outside gene matches: 2. Variable domain in full (rest from reference TRBV7-2 and TRBJ2-5): GAGVSQSPSNKVTEKGKDVELRCDPISGHTALYWYRQSLGQGLEFLIYFQGNSAPDKSGLPSDRFSAERTGGSVSTLTIQRTQQEDSAVYLCASSGQGGETQYFGPGTRLLVL.

This clonotype appeared many times. The chain uses TRBV6-1 and TRBJ1-2; 7 nucleotides align to TRBD1. CDR1 is MNHNS and CDR2 is SASEGT in the germline V gene. Germline trimming cut 8 bases from V and 4 bases from J; bases unmatched to any gene: 10. The CDR3 runs 14 residues. CDR3 protein: CASERDGTAYGYTF. In DNA form, the CDR3 reads TGTGCCAGCGAACGAGACGGGACAGCCTATGGCTACACCTTC.

This chain links TRBV6-2 or TRBV6-3 with TRBJ2-3; 12 bases fit TRBD2. V lost 5 bases and J lost 2; bases outside the gene matches: 17. Germline-derived CDR1 and CDR2 are MNHEY and SVGEGT. This CDR3 spans 20 amino acids. CDR3 DNA sequence: TGTGCCAGCAGTAACCTAGCGGGAGGGCCGTGTAACGACTTCACAGATACGCAGTATTTT. Residues: CASSNLAGGPCNDFTDTQYF.

The chain employs TRBV29-1 and TRBJ1-5, with 9 bases that match TRBD1. The CDR3 is 13 residues long. Per germline, CDR1 SQVTM and CDR2 ANQGSEA. V lost 7 bases and J lost 5; bases outside the gene matches: 6. CDR3 sequence reads: CSASRDRDQPQHF. The CDR3 DNA reads as TGCAGCGCATCCCGGGACAGGGATCAGCCCCAGCATTTT.

A remark on this clonotype: The germline gene is not matched at one end of the junction; a read error may be the cause. The chain recombines TRBV15 with TRBJ1-5; D unclear. The CDR3 covers 17 residues. Germline CDR1 is LNHNV and CDR2 is YYDKDF (reference sequence). The CDR3 sequence is CVTSRDRRISGNQPQHF. The CDR3 DNA follows: TGTGTCACCAGCAGAGATCGCAGGATAAGTGGCAATCAGCCCCAGCATTTT.

Many counts were recorded for this clonotype. V and J are TRBV4-3 and TRBJ2-5, with 7 bases matching TRBD1. CDR1 and CDR2 from the germline V gene are LGHNA and YSLEER. The CDR3 has 14 amino acids. The ends lost 4 bases at V and 2 bases at J; junction bases unmatched: 4. The CDR3 here is CASSLARGQETQYF. The CDR3 DNA follows: TGCGCCAGCAGCCTAGCCAGGGGGCAAGAGACCCAGTACTTC.

This chain uses TRBV18 with TRBJ2-2, with 8 bases matching TRBD1. With V trimmed by 3 bases and J by 6 bases, 3 bases remained unmatched. This CDR3 comprises 14 residues. Germline lookup yields CDR1 KGHSH and CDR2 LQKENI. The CDR3 nucleotides read TGTGCCAGCTCACCCGCAGGGGGCTCCGGGGAGCTGTTTTTT. Protein product: CASSPAGGSGELFF.

On this clonotype itself: One end of the junction does not line up with germline, which may come from a read error. This rearrangement joins TRBV29-1 to TRBJ2-1, with D tentatively TRBD2 (5 bases). This CDR3 spans 13 amino acids. CDR1 and CDR2 (germline): SQVTM, ANQGSEA. The DNA of the CDR3 is TGTAGCGCTGGAACCTCCCCCTACGATGAGCAGTTCTTC. Translation: CSAGTSPYDEQFF.

The chain uses TRBV6-1 and TRBJ1-2, with TRBD1 matching over 10 bases. This CDR3 is built from 12 residues. CDR1 MNHNS and CDR2 SASEGT come from the germline V gene. V lost 6 bases to trimming and J lost 7 bases; unmatched junction nucleotides: 2. Written as DNA, the CDR3 is TGTGCCAGCAGGGGACAGGGGACTGGCTACACCTTC. This gives the protein CASRGQGTGYTF.

This clonotype appeared a few times. The chain uses TRBV7-2 and TRBJ2-5; no clear D gene. Germline lookup yields CDR1 SGHTA and CDR2 FQGNSA. This CDR3 contains 12 residues. Trimming cost V 5 bases and J 4 bases, with 8 bases left between them. The CDR3 region has the DNA TGTGCCAGCAGCCCAGCGATAGAGACCCAGTACTTC. It translates to CASSPAIETQYF.

This clonotype was seen repeatedly, ten times or more. This chain connects TRBV7-9 to TRBJ1-5; possibly TRBD1 for D (5 bases). Trimming took off 5 bases at V and 0 bases at J, with 11 bases between the two ends. The CDR3 has 15 residues. In germline, CDR1 is SEHNR, CDR2 FQNEAQ (reference sequence). Here the CDR3 reads CASSVATDSNQPQHF. The CDR3 nucleotides are TGTGCCAGCAGCGTCGCGACAGATAGCAATCAGCCCCAGCATTTT.

This clonotype showed up many times. The chain links TRBV15 to TRBJ2-2; 7 bases are a match to TRBD1. From germline, CDR1 is LNHNV and CDR2 YYDKDF (reference sequence). J was trimmed by 6 bases and V by 4 bases; bases with no gene match: 11. The CDR3 sequence is 16 residues long. This CDR3 reads CATSKPTGIFAGELFF. In DNA form, the CDR3 reads TGTGCCACCAGCAAACCGACAGGGATTTTCGCCGGGGAGCTGTTTTTT. Supplemented by reference TRBV15 and TRBJ2-2, the full variable domain reads DAMVIQNPRYQVTQFGKPVTLSCSQTLNHNVMYWYQQKSSQAPKLLFHYYDKDFNNEADTPDNFQSRRPNTSFCFLDIRSPGLGDTAMYLCATSKPTGIFAGELFFGEGSRLTVL.

This clonotype came up many times. The rearrangement joins TRBV25-1 to TRBJ2-7; 9 positions match TRBD1. Germline V lookup: CDR1 MGHDK, CDR2 SYGVNS. The CDR3 spans 14 residues. Trimming took 4 bases from V and 7 from J; bases not matched to a gene: 8. The CDR3 loop is CASSALQGAGEQYF. The CDR3 DNA follows: TGTGCCAGCAGTGCCCTACAGGGGGCGGGAGAGCAGTACTTC.

This clonotype came up many times. This could be a read error, since a much larger clone is one nucleotide away. V is TRBV2 and J is TRBJ2-7; D is uncertain. Germline loops: CDR1 SNHLY, CDR2 FYNNEI. The CDR3 has 12 residues. Trimming removed 6 bases from V and 2 bases from J, with 8 bases in between. CDR3 in DNA: TGTGCCAGCAGACAATCGACCTACGAGCAGTACTTC. This encodes CASRQSTYEQYF.

Note on this clonotype: At one boundary the junction diverges from the germline segment, which might be a read error. The V and J genes are TRBV5-1 and TRBJ1-6; 7 positions match TRBD1. This CDR3 region has 16 residues. Germline lookup yields CDR1 SGHRS and CDR2 YFSETQ. CDR3 in DNA: TGCGCCAGCAGCTCCCGGACAGGTTCCTATAATTCGCCCCTCCACTTT. Residues: CASSSRTGSYNSPLHF.

This clonotype has a single count. The chain combines TRBV2 with TRBJ2-7; 7 bases line up with TRBD2. Germline lookup yields CDR1 SNHLY and CDR2 FYNNEI. The ends lost 9 bases at V and 0 bases at J; junction bases unmatched: 20. The CDR3 contains 18 residues. The CDR3 sequence is CARFACGGAPPCSYEQYV. The CDR3 nucleotides are TGTGCCAGGTTTGCATGCGGGGGTGCACCTCCGTGCTCCTACGAGCAGTACGTC.

The chain joins TRBV7-2 to TRBJ2-7, with 7 bases matching TRBD2. J gave up 4 bases and V 5 bases, and 5 bases lay outside the gene matches. This CDR3 has 13 amino acids. The V gene's germline CDR1 is SGHTA and CDR2 FQGNSA. The CDR3 sequence is CASSPGGTYEQYF. CDR3 nucleotide sequence: TGTGCCAGCAGCCCCGGGGGGACGTACGAGCAGTACTTC.

This clonotype has a count of ten or more. The gene calls are TRBV5-1 and TRBJ2-2; D may be TRBD1 (6 bases). This CDR3 is 16 amino acids long. In germline, CDR1 is SGHRS, CDR2 YFSETQ. V lost 3 bases, J lost 6 bases, and 18 bases lay in between. The CDR3 is CASSWHLAGAPGELFF. DNA of the CDR3: TGCGCCAGCAGCTGGCACTTGGCAGGGGCCCCCGGGGAGCTGTTTTTT.